This T cell receptor beta chain emerged from a study of T-cell reconstitution after alpha-beta-depleted transplantation in children. Unique molecular identifiers were incorporated when the TCRbeta library was constructed. TCRdb reprocessed the PCR reads via MiXCR and lists one record per CDR3 protein. The table has about 200,000 distinct CDR3 sequences, approximately 6% seen once. Overall study findings and caveats: T-cell numbers and diversity, one year after transplant, stemmed largely from T cells that were newly produced.

There are many counts of this clonotype. The target antigen is unknown. V was pared by 4 bases and J by 0 bases, with 13 bases between. This CDR3 comprises 15 residues. The chain has TRBV12-3 or TRBV12-4 and TRBJ2-7; D possibly corresponds to TRBD1 (6 bases). This clonotype was obtained from a girl under three years old with combined immunodeficiency, due to receive a stem cell transplant. The source was PBMCs, collected before TCRalphabeta/CD19-depleted stem cell transplant. In DNA form, the CDR3 reads TGTGCCAGCAGTTCCCCCGTGACAGGCTCCTACGAGCAGTACTTC. Its protein product is CASSSPVTGSYEQYF.